The source of this T cell receptor (beta chain) is a study of somatic mutations in cytotoxic T cells in rheumatoid arthritis. Study-wide context: Selected T-cell populations stained with V beta antibodies were isolated by flow sorting to nearly 100% purity; these included V beta1+ cells subjected to TCRB sequencing.

Study-wide results and limits: Statistically, CD8+ T-cell clonality was not significantly distinct between individuals with rheumatoid arthritis and age-matched healthy controls.

This CDR3 comprises 18 residues. Germline V CDR1 and CDR2: SGHVS, FNYEAQ. The trim removed 1 base at V and 4 bases at J, leaving 15 bases unmatched. For this clone: Its antigen is not identified.

Once isolated by positive magnetic bead selection, the CD4+ and CD8+ cells had their purity checked by flow cytometry. As handled by the study authors: When patient CD8+ clones larger than 1% were compared with published virus-specific TCRB sequences, few matched. TCRdb's table, derived via immunoSEQ multiplex PCR, lists solely in-frame clones and lacks some. D and trimming were read from the DNA, whereas the V and J calls and clone size are those reported in that table. The sample lists approximately 18,000 clones; about 85% were seen once. The receptor was isolated from an adult with rheumatoid arthritis. The sequencing sample was made of CD8+ T cells sorted from blood. The chain links TRBV7-6 to TRBJ2-5; 7 bases map to TRBD2. DNA for the CDR3: TGTGCCAGCAGCTTAGGGGGGAGGGGAGGGGTCAACTTAGAGACCCAGTACTTC. Protein product: CASSLGGRGGVNLETQYF.